This paragraph covers one T cell receptor (beta chain) sequence. Antigen specificity is unknown. cDNA serving as the sequencing template came from extracted, reverse transcribed RNA. The assay was immunoSEQ multiplex PCR, and TCRdb's table has in-frame clones only and misses some. Found here are about 13,000 clones, 58% of them singletons; the top ten hold roughly a tenth. This entry comes from a study of CD8+ T cells in alopecia areata. Overall study: The study gave tofacitinib for 6 to 18 months, then 6 months off drug.

Study outcomes and limitations: Patients showed less clear TCR sequence sharing than mice, possibly partly because of HLA diversity. Affected lesional scalp, above all in alopecia totalis/universalis, was more clonal than normal scalp.

It was from alopecia areata patients that lesional scalp punch biopsies and peripheral blood were collected. Trimming stripped 3 bases from V and 3 bases from J, with 15 bases between. Germline V gene lookup returns CDR1 SGDLS and CDR2 YYNGEE. This CDR3 is 15 amino acids long. Material: skin, obtained at week 0. The chain joins TRBV9 to TRBJ1-1, with a weak D call TRBD1 (6 bases). This receptor was obtained from a human donor with alopecia areata. CDR3 region: CASSAEPQGDTEAFF. The CDR3 bases are TGTGCCAGCAGCGCGGAGCCACAGGGAGACACTGAAGCTTTCTTT.